Listed below are T cell receptor beta chains from one sample, sequenced in a study of blood T cells in healthy people across ages. TCRdb independently ran MiXCR on the 5' RACE reads; one entry per CDR3 protein. The sample lists roughly 1.5 million distinct CDR3 sequences, less than 45% seen once, with roughly 3.7% in the top ten. The sequencing input was blood. These receptors all come from a woman younger than 30 in good health. Each CDR3 is given with its conserved first and last residue. The D gene is left open where the match is weak. Clone size is stated in some rows and not others, as once, few, many or a class when expanded.

length	size	D	V	J	CDR3	DNA
16	.	TRBD2	TRBV12-3/TRBV12-4	TRBJ2-2	CASSWTSGGLTGELFF	TGTGCCAGCAGTTGGACTAGCGGGGGACTCACCGGGGAGCTGTTTTTT
15	.	.	TRBV27	TRBJ1-5	CASSSTALGNQPQHF	TGTGCCAGCAGTTCGACAGCATTGGGCAATCAGCCCCAGCATTTT
18	.	.	TRBV9	TRBJ2-1	CASSLTKRGRGSYNEQFF	TGTGCCAGCAGCCTCACAAAAAGGGGTCGGGGTTCCTACAATGAGCAGTTCTTC
14	few	TRBD1	TRBV20-1	TRBJ1-1	CSAKSDRVVTEAFF	TGCAGTGCTAAGTCGGACAGGGTAGTTACTGAAGCTTTCTTT
16	.	.	TRBV4-3	TRBJ2-7	CASSSGGLSSYNEQYF	TGCGCCAGCAGCTCCGGGGGACTGAGCTCCTACAATGAGCAGTACTTC
15	.	.	TRBV6-5	TRBJ1-1	CASSTTDMPNTEAFF	TGTGCCAGCAGCACCACCGATATGCCTAACACTGAAGCTTTCTTT
15	many	TRBD2	TRBV7-2	TRBJ2-5	CASSLGLAGSQLQYF	TGTGCCAGCAGCTTAGGACTAGCGGGGTCCCAATTGCAGTACTTC
15	few	.	TRBV5-5	TRBJ1-2	CASSLSRGLGYGYTF	TGTGCCAGCAGCTTGTCGCGGGGCTTGGGCTATGGCTACACCTTC
15	few	TRBD1	TRBV19	TRBJ1-6	CASSFPDRGYSPLHF	TGTGCCAGTAGTTTCCCAGACAGGGGTTACTCACCCCTCCACTTT
13	few	.	TRBV7-2	TRBJ2-7	CASSFTGLREQYF	TGTGCCAGCAGCTTTACCGGGCTCAGGGAGCAGTACTTC
13	few	.	TRBV25-1	TRBJ1-6	CATRGVINSPLHF	TGTGCCACCAGAGGGGTGATCAATTCACCCCTCCACTTT
14	few	.	TRBV11-2	TRBJ2-7	CASSSTQGLYEQYF	TGTGCCAGCAGCTCGACCCAGGGACTCTACGAGCAGTACTTC
20	.	.	TRBV6-5	TRBJ1-6	CASSYPAGQGGGNGNSPLHF	TGTGCCAGCAGTTACCCGGCGGGACAAGGTGGAGGAAATGGGAATTCACCCCTCCACTTT
13	.	.	TRBV20-1	TRBJ2-7	CSASEGSTYEQYF	TGCAGTGCTAGCGAGGGGAGCACCTACGAGCAGTACTTC
14	.	.	TRBV5-6	TRBJ1-1	CASIRRDLHTEAFF	TGTGCCAGCATCCGTCGGGACTTACACACTGAAGCTTTCTTT
15	.	.	TRBV9	TRBJ2-1	CASSVAPDGSYEQFF	TGTGCCAGCAGCGTAGCTCCCGACGGCTCCTACGAGCAGTTCTTC
12	.	.	TRBV12-3/TRBV12-4	TRBJ2-7	CTSSSIAYEQYF	TGTACCAGCAGTTCAATTGCCTACGAGCAGTACTTC
15	many	TRBD1	TRBV4-1	TRBJ1-2	CASSQLGQGNYGYTF	TGCGCCAGCAGTCAACTCGGACAGGGTAACTATGGCTACACCTTC
15	.	TRBD1	TRBV18	TRBJ2-5	CASSFGTGVYNEQYF	TGTGCCAGCTCATTTGGGACAGGGGTCTACAATGAGCAGTACTTC
12	once	.	TRBV27	TRBJ1-2	CASFLANCGYTF	TGTGCCAGCTTTTTAGCTAACTGTGGCTACACCTTC
16	.	TRBD2	TRBV12-3/TRBV12-4	TRBJ2-1	CASSQRGGDSYNEQFF	TGTGCCAGCTCGCAGCGGGGGGGAGACTCCTACAATGAGCAGTTCTTC
14	.	.	TRBV7-9	TRBJ2-7	CASSLATRSHEQYF	TGTGCCAGCAGCTTGGCTACTAGAAGCCATGAGCAGTACTTC
17	.	TRBD1	TRBV6-2/TRBV6-3	TRBJ1-1	CASSDAPGTGGLAEAFF	TGTGCCAGCAGTGACGCCCCCGGGACAGGGGGTTTGGCTGAAGCTTTCTTT
14	.	.	TRBV20-1	TRBJ1-1	CSARGTSGRTEAFF	TGCAGTGCTAGAGGGACCTCAGGGAGAACTGAAGCTTTCTTT
12	once	.	TRBV27	TRBJ2-3	CASGVNTDTQYF	TGTGCCAGCGGGGTAAACACAGATACGCAGTATTTT
15	.	TRBD2	TRBV7-2	TRBJ2-2	CALPLGGLATGELFF	TGTGCCCTACCCTTGGGGGGACTAGCGACCGGGGAGCTGTTTTTT
20	.	TRBD2	TRBV3-1	TRBJ2-1	CASSPVLGTSGSRAYNEQFF	TGTGCCAGCAGCCCTGTACTGGGGACTAGCGGGAGTAGGGCCTACAATGAGCAGTTCTTC
13	.	.	TRBV25-1	TRBJ1-2	CASSAGGGYGYTF	TGTGCCAGTTCTGCGGGGGGCGGCTATGGCTACACCTTC
16	few	.	TRBV4-3	TRBJ2-7	CASSRYTQGNPYEQYF	TGCGCCAGCAGCCGCTATACACAGGGAAACCCCTACGAGCAGTACTTC
14	.	TRBD2	TRBV20-1	TRBJ2-3	CSAGWGGVQDTQYF	TGCAGTGCTGGTTGGGGGGGAGTCCAAGATACGCAGTATTTT
16	few	TRBD2	TRBV7-2	TRBJ2-1	CASSLVSSGSTNEQFF	TGTGCCAGCAGCTTAGTATCTAGCGGGAGTACGAATGAGCAGTTCTTC
12	.	.	TRBV4-3	TRBJ1-2	CASSRNDGGYTF	TGCGCCAGCAGCCGGAATGACGGGGGCTACACCTTC
13	many	.	TRBV27	TRBJ2-3	CASSYTRTDTQYF	TGTGCCAGCAGTTATACACGCACAGATACGCAGTATTTT
14	few	TRBD1	TRBV7-2	TRBJ1-5	CASSHPGQGTAQHF	TGTGCCAGCAGCCACCCGGGACAGGGTACGGCCCAGCATTTT
19	.	.	TRBV7-9	TRBJ2-2	CASSLSRVLNGGNTGELFF	TGTGCCAGCAGCTTAAGCCGAGTCCTGAACGGGGGGAACACCGGGGAGCTGTTTTTT
15	.	.	TRBV7-2	TRBJ2-7	CASSSSRLGGDEQYF	TGTGCCAGCAGCTCTTCCCGACTAGGGGGAGACGAGCAGTACTTC
16	few	TRBD2	TRBV11-1	TRBJ2-5	CASSSEAGGPRETQYF	TGTGCCAGCAGCTCCGAAGCGGGAGGGCCTCGAGAGACCCAGTACTTC
14	.	TRBD1	TRBV20-1	TRBJ2-7	CSAHKRGQAYEQYF	TGCAGTGCGCACAAAAGGGGGCAGGCTTACGAGCAGTACTTC
13	.	.	TRBV7-3	TRBJ2-3	CASSPAPSDTQYF	TGTGCCAGCAGCCCCGCACCATCAGATACGCAGTATTTT
17	.	TRBD1	TRBV4-1	TRBJ2-5	CASSHTPGQGSLETQYF	TGCGCCAGCAGCCACACACCGGGACAGGGGAGTCTGGAGACCCAGTACTTC
14	.	TRBD1	TRBV9	TRBJ1-1	CASSSQGQNAEAFF	TGTGCCAGCAGCTCCCAGGGACAGAACGCTGAAGCTTTCTTT
14	many	.	TRBV5-1	TRBJ1-2	CASSLVGGDYGYTF	TGTGCCAGCAGCTTAGTAGGGGGAGACTATGGCTACACCTTC
15	.	.	TRBV27	TRBJ1-2	CASSRGLGGFYGYTF	TGTGCCAGCAGTCGGGGACTCGGAGGGTTCTATGGCTACACCTTC
13	once	.	TRBV27	TRBJ1-1	CASRQVRGTEAFF	TGTGCCAGCAGGCAGGTTCGGGGCACTGAGGCTTTCTTT
14	.	.	TRBV2	TRBJ1-1	CASRENRADTEAFF	TGTGCCAGCAGGGAAAACAGGGCGGACACTGAAGCTTTCTTT
16	few	.	TRBV30	TRBJ2-7	CAWSVHGSGGSYEQYF	TGTGCCTGGAGTGTACATGGCTCCGGAGGGTCCTACGAGCAGTACTTC
14	many	.	TRBV12-3/TRBV12-4	TRBJ1-1	CASSPGAMNTEAFF	TGCGCCAGCAGCCCCGGGGCTATGAACACTGAAGCTTTCTTT
13	.	.	TRBV4-2	TRBJ2-3	CASSQEPPPFQYF	TGTGCCAGCAGCCAAGAACCTCCCCCGTTCCAGTATTTT
13	few	.	TRBV7-2	TRBJ2-3	CASIRSKEDTQYF	TGTGCCAGCATCCGATCGAAGGAAGATACGCAGTATTTT
18	few	TRBD1	TRBV27	TRBJ2-4	CASRFSHRDSSAKNIQYF	TGTGCCAGCAGATTTTCACACCGGGACAGCTCAGCCAAAAACATTCAGTACTTC
12	.	.	TRBV3-1	TRBJ2-5	CASSQAGNAWYF	TGTGCCAGCAGCCAAGCCGGGAACGCTTGGTACTTC
13	few	.	TRBV20-1	TRBJ2-7	CSARNGRNYEQYF	TGCAGTGCTAGAAACGGGAGAAACTACGAGCAGTACTTC